This T cell receptor (beta chain) was retrieved from a study of T cells in Graves' hyperthyroidism and ophthalmopathy. Germline assignment: CDR1 SEHNR and CDR2 FQNEAQ (reference sequence). The CDR3 has 13 residues. Trimming took 3 bases from V and 8 from J, leaving 10 bases between them. It was RNA transcripts that yielded the amplified TCR beta CDR3 regions. A first-round RT-PCR of the TCR CDR3 used the HTBI primer set. TCRdb independently ran MiXCR on the multiplex PCR reads; one entry per CDR3 protein. The sample shows more than 350,000 distinct CDR3 sequences, 12% to 15% of them seen only once. This clonotype was detected a few times. Patients with uncontrolled infections, other autoimmune diseases, pregnancy or lactation were excluded.

The chain combines TRBV7-9 with TRBJ1-4; D unresolved. The material sequenced was blood. The TCR sequence derives from a woman aged 60-75 years with Graves' ophthalmopathy. The CDR3 protein is CASSLILREKLFF. CDR3 DNA sequence: TGTGCCAGCAGCTTGATCCTCCGGGAAAAACTGTTTTTT.